This TCR beta chain originates from a study of regulatory T cells in long-lasting Graves disease. Findings and caveats of the study: Segments TRBV28, TRBJ1-2 and TRBJ2-5 showed preferential usage in persistent disease. Persistent Graves' cases showed lower TCR diversity than newly diagnosed cases.

Concerning this clonotype: Its antigen is as yet unknown.

Time point indicated: persistent/refractory GD, antithyroid drugs over 5 years with positive TRAb. PBMC-extracted RNA yielded the TCR library. Graves' disease diagnoses used American Thyroid Association guidelines. The patients were drawn from one endocrinology department in Xi'an, China. Germline values: CDR1 LNHDA, CDR2 SQIVND (reference sequence). The CDR3 runs 15 residues. Trimming cost V 3 bases and J 2 bases, with 13 bases left between them. Sequencing libraries for TCR beta were prepared with iRepertoire HTBI primers and Arm-PCR of CDR3 regions. A single record per CDR3 protein comes from TCRdb applying MiXCR to the multiplex PCR reads. The sample lists around 450,000 distinct CDR3 sequences; 20% to 25% were seen once.

The clonotype was recovered from a female donor with Graves disease. The rearrangement uses TRBV19 and TRBJ1-2; D might be TRBD1 (5 bases). The sample consisted of peripheral blood mononuclear cells (PBMCs), taken when the disease was refractory, from a patient treated with antithyroid drugs. CDR3 coding DNA: TGTGCCAGTAGTATCGAGGACACGACAAACTATGGCTACACCTTC. Its translation is CASSIEDTTNYGYTF.